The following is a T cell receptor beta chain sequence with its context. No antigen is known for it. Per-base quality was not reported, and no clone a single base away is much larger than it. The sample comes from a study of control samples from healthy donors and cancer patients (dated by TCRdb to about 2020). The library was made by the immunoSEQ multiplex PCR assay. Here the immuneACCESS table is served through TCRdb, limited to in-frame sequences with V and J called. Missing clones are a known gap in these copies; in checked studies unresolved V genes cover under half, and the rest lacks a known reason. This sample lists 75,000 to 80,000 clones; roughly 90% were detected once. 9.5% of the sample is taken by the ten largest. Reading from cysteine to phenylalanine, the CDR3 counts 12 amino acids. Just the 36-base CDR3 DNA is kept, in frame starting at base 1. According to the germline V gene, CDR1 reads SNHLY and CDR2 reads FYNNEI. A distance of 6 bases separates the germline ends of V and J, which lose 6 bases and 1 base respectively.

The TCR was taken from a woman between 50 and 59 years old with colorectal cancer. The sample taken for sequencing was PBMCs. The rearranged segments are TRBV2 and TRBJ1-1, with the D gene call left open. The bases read TGTGCCAGCAGGAGGCAGAACACTGAAGCTTTCTTT. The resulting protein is CASRRQNTEAFF.